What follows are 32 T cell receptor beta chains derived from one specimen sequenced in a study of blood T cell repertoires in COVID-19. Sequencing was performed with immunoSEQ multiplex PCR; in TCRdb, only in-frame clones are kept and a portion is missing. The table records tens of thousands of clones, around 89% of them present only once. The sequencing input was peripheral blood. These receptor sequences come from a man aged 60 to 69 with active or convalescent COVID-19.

The chain's CDR3 is CSVGSGEETQYF. DNA for the CDR3: TGCAGCGTTGGGTCGGGGGAGGAGACCCAGTACTTC. V is TRBV29-1 and J is TRBJ2-5; maybe TRBD2 (6 bases). Trimming left V 4 bases short and J 5 bases short, with 11 bases between. The germline gives CDR1 SQVTM, CDR2 ANQGSEA. The CDR3 extends over 12 amino acids.

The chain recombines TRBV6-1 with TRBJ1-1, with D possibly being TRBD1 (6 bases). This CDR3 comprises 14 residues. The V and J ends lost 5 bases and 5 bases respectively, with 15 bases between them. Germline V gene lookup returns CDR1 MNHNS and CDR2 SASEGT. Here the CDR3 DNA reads TGTGCCAGCAGTCCAAGACAGGTAGGAACTGAAGCTTTCTTT. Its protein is CASSPRQVGTEAFF.

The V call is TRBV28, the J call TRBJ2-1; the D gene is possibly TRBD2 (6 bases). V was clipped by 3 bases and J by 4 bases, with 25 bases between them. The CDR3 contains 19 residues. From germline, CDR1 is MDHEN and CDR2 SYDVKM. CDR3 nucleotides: TGTGCCAGCAGTTTTCGGGCGGGGCTGCGACGACTACAGTACAATGAGCAGTTCTTC. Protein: CASSFRAGLRRLQYNEQFF.

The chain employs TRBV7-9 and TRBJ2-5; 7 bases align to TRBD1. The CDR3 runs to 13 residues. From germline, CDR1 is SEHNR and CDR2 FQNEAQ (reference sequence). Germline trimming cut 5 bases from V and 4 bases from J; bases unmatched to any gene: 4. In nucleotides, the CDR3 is TGTGCCAGCAGCCCACAGGGGACAGAGACCCAGTACTTC. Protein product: CASSPQGTETQYF.

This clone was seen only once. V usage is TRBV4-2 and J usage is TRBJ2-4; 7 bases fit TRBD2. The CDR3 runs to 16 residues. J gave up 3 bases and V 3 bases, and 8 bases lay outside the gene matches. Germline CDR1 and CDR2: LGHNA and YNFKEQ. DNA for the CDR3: TGTGCCAGCAGCCATTTGAGCGGGAACAACAAAAACATTCAGTACTTC. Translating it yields CASSHLSGNNKNIQYF.

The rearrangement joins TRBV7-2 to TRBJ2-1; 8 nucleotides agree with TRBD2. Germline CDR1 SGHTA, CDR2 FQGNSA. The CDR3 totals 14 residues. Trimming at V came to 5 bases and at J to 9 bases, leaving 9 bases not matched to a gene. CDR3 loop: CASSLGTRRVEQFF. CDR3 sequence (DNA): TGTGCCAGCAGCCTTGGGACTAGACGTGTTGAGCAGTTCTTC.

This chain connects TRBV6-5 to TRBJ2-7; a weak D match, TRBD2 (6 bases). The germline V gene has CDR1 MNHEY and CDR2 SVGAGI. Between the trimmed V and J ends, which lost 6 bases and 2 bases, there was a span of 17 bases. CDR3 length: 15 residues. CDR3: CASSYGGTDAYEQYF. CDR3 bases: TGTGCCAGCAGCTATGGCGGGACGGATGCCTACGAGCAGTACTTC.

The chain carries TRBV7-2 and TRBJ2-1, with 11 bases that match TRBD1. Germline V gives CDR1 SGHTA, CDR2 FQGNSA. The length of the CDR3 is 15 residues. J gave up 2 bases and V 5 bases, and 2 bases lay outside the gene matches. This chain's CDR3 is CASSRDRGTYNEQFF. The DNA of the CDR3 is TGTGCCAGCAGCCGGGACAGGGGGACCTACAATGAGCAGTTCTTC.

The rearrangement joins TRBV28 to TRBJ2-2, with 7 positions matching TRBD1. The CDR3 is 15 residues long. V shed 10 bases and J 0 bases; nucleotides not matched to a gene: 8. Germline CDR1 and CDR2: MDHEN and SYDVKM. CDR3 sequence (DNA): TGTGCCACTATATCAGGGGGAACGAACACCGGGGAGCTGTTTTTT. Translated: CATISGGTNTGELFF.

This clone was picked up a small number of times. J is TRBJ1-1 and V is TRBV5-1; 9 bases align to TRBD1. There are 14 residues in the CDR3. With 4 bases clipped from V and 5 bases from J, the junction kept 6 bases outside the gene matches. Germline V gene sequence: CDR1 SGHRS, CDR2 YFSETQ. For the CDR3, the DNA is TGCGCCAGCAGCAACAGGGGGCTTTTTACTGAAGCTTTCTTT. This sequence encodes CASSNRGLFTEAFF.

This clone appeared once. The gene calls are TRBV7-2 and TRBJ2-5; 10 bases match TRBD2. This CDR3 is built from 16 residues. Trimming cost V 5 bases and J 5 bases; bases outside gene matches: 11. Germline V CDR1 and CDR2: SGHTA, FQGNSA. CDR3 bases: TGTGCCAGCAGCCCCGCTAGCGGGAGTAGTTCGGAGACCCAGTACTTC. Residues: CASSPASGSSSETQYF.

This chain's CDR3 is CASSPSRTGPETQYF. Written as DNA, the CDR3 is TGTGCCAGCAGCCCTTCTCGGACAGGTCCGGAGACCCAGTACTTC. The V gene is TRBV28, the J gene TRBJ2-5; 7 nucleotides match TRBD1. The ends lost 6 bases at V and 5 bases at J; junction bases unmatched: 12. Germline CDR1 reads MDHEN; CDR2 reads SYDVKM. This CDR3 contains 15 residues.

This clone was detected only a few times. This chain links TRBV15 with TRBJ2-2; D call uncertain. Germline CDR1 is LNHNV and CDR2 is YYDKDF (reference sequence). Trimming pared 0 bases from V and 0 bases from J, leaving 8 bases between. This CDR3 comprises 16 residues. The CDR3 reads CATSRDGVSNTGELFF. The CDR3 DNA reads TGTGCCACCAGCAGAGATGGAGTCTCGAACACCGGGGAGCTGTTTTTT.

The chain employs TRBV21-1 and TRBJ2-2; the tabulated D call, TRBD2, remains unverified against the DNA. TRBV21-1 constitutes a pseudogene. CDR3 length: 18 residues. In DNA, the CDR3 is TGTGCCAGCAGCAAATGGCCTAGCGGGAGGGCCAACACCGGGGAGCTGTTTTTT. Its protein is CASSKWPSGRANTGELFF.

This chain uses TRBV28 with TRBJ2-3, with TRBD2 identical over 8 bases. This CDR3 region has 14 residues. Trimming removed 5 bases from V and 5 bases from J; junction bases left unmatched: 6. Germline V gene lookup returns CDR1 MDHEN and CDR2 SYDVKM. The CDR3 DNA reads TGTGCCAGCAGTCCCTTAGCGGGAAAAGATACGCAGTATTTT. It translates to CASSPLAGKDTQYF.

Written as DNA, the CDR3 is TGTGCCAGCTCATCGGGACAGGCTGACTCCTACGAGCAGTACTTC. It is translated as CASSSGQADSYEQYF. The chain couples TRBV18 to TRBJ2-7; 8 bases fit TRBD1. Germline lookup yields CDR1 KGHSH and CDR2 LQKENI. Trimming cost V 5 bases and J 0 bases; bases outside gene matches: 6. The CDR3 consists of 15 residues. Looking up the rest from reference TRBV18 and TRBJ2-7 gives the full variable domain: NAGVMQNPRHLVRRRGQEARLRCSPMKGHSHVYWYRQLPEEGLKFMVYLQKENIIDESGMPKERFSAEFPKEGPSILRIQQVVRGDSAAYFCASSSGQADSYEQYFGPGTRLTVT.

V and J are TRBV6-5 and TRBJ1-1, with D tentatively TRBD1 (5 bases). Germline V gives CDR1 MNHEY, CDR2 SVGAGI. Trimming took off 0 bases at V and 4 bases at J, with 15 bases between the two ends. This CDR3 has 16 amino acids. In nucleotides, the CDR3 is TGTGCCAGCAGTTACTCGAGTCGAGGAGGGGCCACTGAAGCTTTCTTT. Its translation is CASSYSSRGGATEAFF.

As DNA, the CDR3 is TGTGCCAGCTCACCCGACAGGGAACTATATGGCTACACCTTC. This sequence encodes CASSPDRELYGYTF. J is TRBJ1-2 and V is TRBV18; TRBD1 matches 7 bases. This CDR3 is 14 amino acids long. The germline CDR1 and CDR2 sequences are KGHSH and LQKENI. J lost 5 bases, V lost 3 bases, and 6 bases had no gene match.

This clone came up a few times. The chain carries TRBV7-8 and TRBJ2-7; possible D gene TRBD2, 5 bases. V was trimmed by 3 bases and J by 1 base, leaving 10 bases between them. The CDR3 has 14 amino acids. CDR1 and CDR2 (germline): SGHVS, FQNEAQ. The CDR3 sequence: CASSLGDKSYEQYF. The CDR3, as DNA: TGTGCCAGCAGCTTGGGAGACAAGTCCTACGAGCAGTACTTC.

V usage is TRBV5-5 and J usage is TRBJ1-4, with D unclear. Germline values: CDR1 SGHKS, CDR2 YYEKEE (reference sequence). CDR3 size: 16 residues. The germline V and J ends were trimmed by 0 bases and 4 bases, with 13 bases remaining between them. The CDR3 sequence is CASSLGWAGNNEKLFF. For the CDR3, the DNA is TGTGCCAGCAGCTTGGGGTGGGCGGGAAATAATGAAAAACTGTTTTTT.

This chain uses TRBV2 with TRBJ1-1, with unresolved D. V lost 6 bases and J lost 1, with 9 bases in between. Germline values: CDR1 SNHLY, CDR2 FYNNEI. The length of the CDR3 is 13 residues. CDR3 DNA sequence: TGTGCCAGCAGGATGTGGGCGAACACTGAAGCTTTCTTT. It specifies CASRMWANTEAFF.

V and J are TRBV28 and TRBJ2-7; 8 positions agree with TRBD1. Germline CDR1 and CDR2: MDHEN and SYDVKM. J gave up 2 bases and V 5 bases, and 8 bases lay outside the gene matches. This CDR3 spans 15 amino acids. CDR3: CASSLSGTGTYEQYF. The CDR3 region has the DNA TGTGCCAGCAGTCTATCCGGGACAGGCACCTACGAGCAGTACTTC.

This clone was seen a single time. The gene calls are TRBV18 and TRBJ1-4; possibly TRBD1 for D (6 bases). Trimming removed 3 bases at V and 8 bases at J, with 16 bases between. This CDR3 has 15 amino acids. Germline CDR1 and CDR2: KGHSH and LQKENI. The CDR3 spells CASSPGGGVGEKLFF. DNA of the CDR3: TGTGCCAGCTCACCGGGCGGGGGCGTCGGGGAAAAACTGTTTTTT.

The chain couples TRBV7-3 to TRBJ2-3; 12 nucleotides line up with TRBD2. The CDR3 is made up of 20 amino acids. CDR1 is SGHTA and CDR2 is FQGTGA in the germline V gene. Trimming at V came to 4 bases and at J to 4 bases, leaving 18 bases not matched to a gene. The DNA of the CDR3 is TGTGCCAGCAGCTCCCCGCGGCTAGCGGGAGGGAAGTCGAGCCCAGATACGCAGTATTTT. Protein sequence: CASSSPRLAGGKSSPDTQYF.

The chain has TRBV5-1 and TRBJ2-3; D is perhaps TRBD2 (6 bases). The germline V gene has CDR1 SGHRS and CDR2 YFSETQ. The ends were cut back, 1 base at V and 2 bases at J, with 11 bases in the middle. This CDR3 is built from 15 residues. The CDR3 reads CASSLMGGNTDTQYF. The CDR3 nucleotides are TGCGCCAGCAGCTTGATGGGCGGGAACACAGATACGCAGTATTTT.

CDR3 bases: TGCGCCAGCAACACCGGGACAGGTTCCTACGAGCAGTACTTC. The encoded protein is CASNTGTGSYEQYF. This chain uses TRBV5-1 with TRBJ2-7, with 8 bases that match TRBD1. This CDR3 is built from 14 residues. V lost 6 bases to trimming and J lost 1 base; unmatched junction nucleotides: 6. CDR1 is SGHRS and CDR2 is YFSETQ in the germline V gene.

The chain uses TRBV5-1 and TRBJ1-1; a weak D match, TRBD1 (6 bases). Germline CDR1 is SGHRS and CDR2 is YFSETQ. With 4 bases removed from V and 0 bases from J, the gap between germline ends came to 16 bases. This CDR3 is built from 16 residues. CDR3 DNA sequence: TGCGCCAGCAGCAGGACAGCTGGGGGGGTGAACACTGAAGCTTTCTTT. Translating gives CASSRTAGGVNTEAFF.

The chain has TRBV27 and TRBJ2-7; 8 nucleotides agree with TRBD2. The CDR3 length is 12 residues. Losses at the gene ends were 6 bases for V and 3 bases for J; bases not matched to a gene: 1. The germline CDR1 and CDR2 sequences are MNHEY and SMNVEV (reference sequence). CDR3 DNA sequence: TGTGCCAGCAGAGCGGGAGTCTACGAGCAGTACTTC. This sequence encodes CASRAGVYEQYF.

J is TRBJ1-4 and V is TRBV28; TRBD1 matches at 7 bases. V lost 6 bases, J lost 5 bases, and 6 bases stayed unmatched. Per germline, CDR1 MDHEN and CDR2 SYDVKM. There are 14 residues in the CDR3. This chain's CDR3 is CASSRQGVNEKLFF. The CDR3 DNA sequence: TGTGCCAGCAGCCGACAGGGTGTAAATGAAAAACTGTTTTTT.

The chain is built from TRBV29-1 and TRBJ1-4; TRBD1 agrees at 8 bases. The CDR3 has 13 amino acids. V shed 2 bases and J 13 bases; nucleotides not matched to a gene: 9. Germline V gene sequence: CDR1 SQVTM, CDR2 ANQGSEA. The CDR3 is CSVETNDRGGLFF. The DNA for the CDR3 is TGCAGCGTTGAAACCAATGACAGGGGTGGACTGTTTTTT.

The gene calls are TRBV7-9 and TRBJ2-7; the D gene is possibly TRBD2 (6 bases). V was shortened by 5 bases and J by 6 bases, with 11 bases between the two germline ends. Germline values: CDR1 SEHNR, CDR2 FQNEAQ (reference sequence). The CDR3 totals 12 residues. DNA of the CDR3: TGTGCCAGCAGCCCAGTCGGGGGCGAGCAGTACTTC. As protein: CASSPVGGEQYF. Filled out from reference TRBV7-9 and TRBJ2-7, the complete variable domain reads DTGVSQNPRHKITKRGQNVTFRCDPISEHNRLYWYRQTLGQGPEFLTYFQNEAQLEKSRLLSDRFSAERPKGSFSTLEIQRTEQGDSAMYLCASSPVGGEQYFGPGTRLTVT.

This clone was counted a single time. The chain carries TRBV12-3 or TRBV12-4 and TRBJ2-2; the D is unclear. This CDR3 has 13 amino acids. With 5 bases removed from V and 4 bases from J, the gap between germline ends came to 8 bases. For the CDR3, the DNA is TGTGCCAGCAGTCTTGGGCCCACCGGGGAGCTGTTTTTT. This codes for CASSLGPTGELFF.